The 21 T cell receptor beta chains listed next were all sequenced from one sample in a study of T cells in Graves' hyperthyroidism and ophthalmopathy. TCR beta CDR3 region amplification was performed from RNA transcripts. Researchers ran a first-round RT-PCR on the TCR CDR3 using the HTBI primer set. TCRdb reprocessed the multiplex PCR reads via MiXCR and lists one record per CDR3 protein. The repertoire holds about 400,000 distinct CDR3 sequences, 11% to 15% seen once, with around 27% in the top ten. The sequenced sample was blood. Receptors were obtained from a man aged 50 or older with Graves' ophthalmopathy.

This clonotype has at least ten counts. This chain links TRBV27 with TRBJ2-7; TRBD2 is a possible D gene (5 bases). The CDR3 is made up of 13 amino acids. CDR1 is MNHEY, CDR2 SMNVEV, per germline (reference sequence). V dropped 4 bases and J dropped 6 bases, with 13 bases sitting between them. CDR3 nucleotide sequence: TGTGCCAGCAGTTCCCCCAGTCGGGGCGAGCAGTACTTC. As protein: CASSSPSRGEQYF.

The table lists this clonotype with a few counts. The CDR3 DNA reads TGTGCCTGGATAGGTGGTCAGCGGGTCCGCTATGGCTACACCTTC. Translation: CAWIGGQRVRYGYTF. The genes are TRBV30 and TRBJ1-2; the D is unclear. The CDR3 spans 15 residues. The germline gives CDR1 GTSNPN, CDR2 SVGIG (reference sequence). Trimming stripped 4 bases from V and 4 bases from J, with 19 bases between.

This clonotype occurred many times. The chain couples TRBV5-1 to TRBJ1-1, with 7 bases that match TRBD1. The CDR3 covers 13 residues. Germline values: CDR1 SGHRS, CDR2 YFSETQ. V trimming: 3 bases; J trimming: 10 bases; junction bases outside the gene matches: 9. The CDR3 nucleotides read TGCGCCAGCAGCTGGGACAGAGAAGGGGGAGCTTTCTTT. Protein product: CASSWDREGGAFF.

This clonotype was counted only a few times. The chain combines TRBV13 with TRBJ2-7; 10 bases agree with TRBD1. CDR1 is PRHDT and CDR2 is FYEKMQ in the germline V gene (reference sequence). With V trimmed by 3 bases and J by 6 bases, 8 bases remained unmatched. The CDR3 runs 15 residues. The CDR3 here is CASSLLRQGAGEQYF. CDR3 coding DNA: TGTGCCAGCAGCTTGTTACGACAGGGGGCAGGCGAGCAGTACTTC.

CDR3 sequence reads: CASSLVRAGEQYF. DNA of the CDR3: TGTGCCAGCAGCTTAGTACGGGCTGGCGAGCAGTACTTC. The V gene is TRBV7-2, the J gene TRBJ2-7; D is unclear. The CDR3 spans 13 residues. V shed 1 base and J shed 6 bases, with 10 bases lying between them. Germline CDR1 and CDR2: SGHTA and FQGNSA.

In this sample, this clonotype turned up many times. The chain uses TRBV7-6 and TRBJ2-4, with D uncertain. V dropped 4 bases and J dropped 8 bases, with 9 bases sitting between them. CDR3 length equals 12 residues. CDR1 is SGHVS, CDR2 FNYEAQ, per germline. CDR3 in DNA: TGTGCCAGCAGCTCTCTAAAGGACATTCAGTACTTC. Translated: CASSSLKDIQYF.

The chain uses TRBV6-1 and TRBJ1-1, with D maybe TRBD1 (5 bases). V was shortened by 5 bases and J by 4 bases, with 8 bases between the two germline ends. The CDR3 runs 12 residues. The germline V gene encodes CDR1 MNHNS and CDR2 SASEGT. The CDR3 protein is CASSSGTTEAFF. The CDR3 DNA reads as TGTGCCAGCAGTTCCGGGACCACTGAAGCTTTCTTT.

At least ten counts were recorded for this clonotype. This chain uses TRBV3-1 with TRBJ2-1; D not resolved. V was cut by 1 base and J by 7 bases, with 17 bases left in between. The CDR3 has 16 amino acids. From germline, CDR1 is LGHDT and CDR2 YNNKEL (reference sequence). CDR3 nucleotides: TGTGCCAGCAGCCAAGTCCCCGGCTTTGGGTTGAATGAGCAGTTCTTC. It yields the protein CASSQVPGFGLNEQFF.

This clonotype showed up just a few times. The V gene is TRBV2, the J gene TRBJ2-5; D remains unclear. The V end lost 7 bases, the J end lost 4 bases, and 4 bases lay between the germline ends. The CDR3 is 10 residues long. Germline values: CDR1 SNHLY, CDR2 FYNNEI. CDR3 nucleotides: TGTGCCAGCAATCTAGAGACCCAGTACTTC. Translating gives CASNLETQYF.

This clonotype was seen a few times. The V call is TRBV27, the J call TRBJ2-4; D not resolved. The CDR3 has 12 residues. The V gene's germline CDR1 is MNHEY and CDR2 SMNVEV (reference sequence). V lost 7 bases and J 2 bases, leaving 6 bases between the germline ends. This chain's CDR3 is CASTSTKNIQYF. DNA of the CDR3: TGTGCCAGCACCAGTACCAAAAACATTCAGTACTTC.

This clonotype was seen repeatedly, ten times or more. V and J are TRBV10-3 and TRBJ2-7; 14 bases map to TRBD2. CDR1 and CDR2 (germline): ENHRY, SYGVKD. Trimming at V came to 2 bases and at J to 3 bases, leaving 0 bases not matched to a gene. The CDR3 is 15 amino acids. The CDR3 loop is CAISEGTSGSYEQYF. CDR3 DNA: TGTGCCATCAGTGAGGGGACTAGCGGGAGCTACGAGCAGTACTTC.

This clonotype has at least ten counts. The CDR3, as DNA: TGTGCCAGCAGTTTAAAGGGGGCTATAAATGAAAAACTGTTTTTT. Amino acid sequence: CASSLKGAINEKLFF. The chain joins TRBV28 to TRBJ1-4; 7 bases align to TRBD1. The junction had 5 bases not matched to a gene; V was cut back by 2 bases and J by 5 bases. The CDR3 is made up of 15 amino acids. Germline lookup yields CDR1 MDHEN and CDR2 SYDVKM. The whole variable domain, remainder taken from reference TRBV28 and TRBJ1-4, is DVKVTQSSRYLVKRTGEKVFLECVQDMDHENMFWYRQDPGLGLRLIYFSYDVKMKEKGDIPEGYSVSREKKERFSLILESASTNQTSMYLCASSLKGAINEKLFFGSGTQLSVL.

This clonotype showed up many times. This chain links TRBV27 with TRBJ1-5; the D is unclear. Germline CDR1 MNHEY, CDR2 SMNVEV (reference sequence). The V end was cut by 5 bases, the J end by 3 bases, with 8 bases between. This CDR3 is 13 amino acids long. CDR3 sequence reads: CASSIRPNQPQHF. The CDR3 nucleotides read TGTGCCAGCAGTATACGCCCCAATCAGCCCCAGCATTTT.

This clonotype appeared many times. The chain uses TRBV7-9 and TRBJ1-1, with 7 bases identical to TRBD1. The CDR3 spans 18 residues. Germline V CDR1 and CDR2: SEHNR, FQNEAQ (reference sequence). V shed 7 bases, J shed 3 bases, and the junction held 20 bases outside the gene matches. For the CDR3, the DNA is TGTGCCAGCAACACCGATCCCCTCTACAGGGGTCCCCACACTGAAGCTTTCTTT. This sequence encodes CASNTDPLYRGPHTEAFF.

In its sample, this clonotype was seen a few times. This rearrangement joins TRBV9 to TRBJ1-3; no definite D call. Germline CDR1 and CDR2: SGDLS and YYNGEE. Trimming took 3 bases from V and 0 from J, leaving 13 bases between them. The CDR3 is 16 residues long. For the CDR3, the DNA is TGTGCCAGCAGCGAACGCGGTGATAGCTCTGGAAACACCATATATTTT. It encodes CASSERGDSSGNTIYF.

Concerning this clonotype: A much larger clone lies a single base off, so this may be a read error. This rearrangement joins TRBV7-7 to TRBJ2-1; a weak D match, TRBD1 (6 bases). CDR3 length equals 14 residues. CDR1 SSHAT and CDR2 FNYEAQ come from the germline V gene (reference sequence). The CDR3 nucleotides read TGTGCTAGCAGCGTGCAGGGGTCCGCCAATAAGCAGTTCTTC. It translates to CASSVQGSANKQFF.

This clonotype was recorded a few times. The V and J genes are TRBV29-1 and TRBJ2-1; 9 bases are a match to TRBD1. The V gene end was trimmed by 2 bases and the J gene end by 0 bases; junction bases not matched to a gene: 5. CDR3 length: 16 amino acids. CDR1 is SQVTM and CDR2 is ANQGSEA in the germline V gene. Written as DNA, the CDR3 is TGCAGCGTTGAACCTGGGACAGGGATCTCCTACAATGAGCAGTTCTTC. Its translation is CSVEPGTGISYNEQFF.

J is TRBJ2-1 and V is TRBV11-3; TRBD2 matches 13 bases. The CDR3 loop spans 18 amino acids. V gave up 5 bases and J gave up 3 bases; unmatched junction bases: 10. The germline V gene encodes CDR1 SGHNT and CDR2 YENEEA. CDR3 in DNA: TGTGCCAGCAGCACCGGGGGACTAGCGGGATCGTACTACAATGAGCAGTTCTTC. Protein: CASSTGGLAGSYYNEQFF.

This clonotype came up many times. This chain uses TRBV20-1 with TRBJ2-7, with TRBD2 identical over 14 bases. The CDR3 length is 19 residues. V lost 5 bases to trimming and J lost 1 base; unmatched junction nucleotides: 16. The germline V gene encodes CDR1 DFQATT and CDR2 SNEGSKA (reference sequence). The CDR3 here is CSAGGTSGTSGRLSYEQYF. CDR3 DNA: TGCAGTGCTGGAGGTACCTCCGGGACTAGCGGGAGACTGTCCTACGAGCAGTACTTC.

Many counts were recorded for this clonotype. The chain is built from TRBV7-3 and TRBJ2-5; 10 nucleotides line up with TRBD2. V shed 5 bases and J 4 bases; nucleotides not matched to a gene: 7. The CDR3 extends over 15 amino acids. Germline V gene sequence: CDR1 SGHTA, CDR2 FQGTGA. CDR3 loop: CASSNVAGGAETQYF. CDR3 bases: TGTGCCAGCAGCAACGTAGCGGGAGGTGCAGAGACCCAGTACTTC.

This clonotype has ten or more counts. V gene TRBV5-1 combines with J gene TRBJ1-1; D is undetermined. The CDR3 covers 15 residues. CDR1 is SGHRS and CDR2 is YFSETQ in the germline V gene. The V end was cut by 0 bases, the J end by 2 bases, with 11 bases between. In DNA, the CDR3 is TGCGCCAGCAGCTTGGAACAGACCCGCAACACTGAAGCTTTCTTT. Translating it yields CASSLEQTRNTEAFF.